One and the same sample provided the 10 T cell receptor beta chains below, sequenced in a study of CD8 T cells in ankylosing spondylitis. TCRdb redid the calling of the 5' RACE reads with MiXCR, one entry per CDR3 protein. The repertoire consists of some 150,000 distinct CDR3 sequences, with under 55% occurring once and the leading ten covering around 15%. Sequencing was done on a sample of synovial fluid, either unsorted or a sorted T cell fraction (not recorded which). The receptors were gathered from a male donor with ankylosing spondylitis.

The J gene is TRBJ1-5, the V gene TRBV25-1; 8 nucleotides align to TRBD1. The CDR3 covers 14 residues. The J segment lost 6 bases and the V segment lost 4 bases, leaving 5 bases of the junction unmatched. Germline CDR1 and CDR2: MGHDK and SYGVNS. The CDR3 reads CASSATGVVQPQHF. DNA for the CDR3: TGTGCCAGCAGTGCGACAGGGGTCGTTCAGCCCCAGCATTTT.

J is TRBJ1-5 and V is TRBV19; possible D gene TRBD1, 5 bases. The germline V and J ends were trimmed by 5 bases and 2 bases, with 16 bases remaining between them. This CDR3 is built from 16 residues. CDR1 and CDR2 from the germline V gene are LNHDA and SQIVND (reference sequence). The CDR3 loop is CASSSLAPGGNQPQHF. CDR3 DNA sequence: TGTGCCAGTAGTTCTCTCGCGCCGGGGGGCAATCAGCCCCAGCATTTT.

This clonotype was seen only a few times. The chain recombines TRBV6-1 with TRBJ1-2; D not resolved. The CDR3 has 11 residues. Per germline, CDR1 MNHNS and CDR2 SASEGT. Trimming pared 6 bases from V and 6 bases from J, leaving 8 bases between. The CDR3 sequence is CASRDGNGYTF. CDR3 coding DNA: TGTGCCAGCAGAGACGGTAATGGCTACACCTTC.

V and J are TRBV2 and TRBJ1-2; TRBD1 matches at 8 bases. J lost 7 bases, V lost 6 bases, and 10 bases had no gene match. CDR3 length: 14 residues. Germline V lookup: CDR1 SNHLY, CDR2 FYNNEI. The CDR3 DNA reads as TGTGCCAGCAGCGGGACAGGCGATCTGGTTGGCTACACCTTC. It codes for CASSGTGDLVGYTF.

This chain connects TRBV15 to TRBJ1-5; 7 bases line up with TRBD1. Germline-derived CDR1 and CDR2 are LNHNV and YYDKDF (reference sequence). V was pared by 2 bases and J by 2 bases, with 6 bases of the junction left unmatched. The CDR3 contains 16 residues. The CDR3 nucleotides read TGTGCCACCAGCAGAACGGGACAGATGGGCAATCAGCCCCAGCATTTT. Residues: CATSRTGQMGNQPQHF.

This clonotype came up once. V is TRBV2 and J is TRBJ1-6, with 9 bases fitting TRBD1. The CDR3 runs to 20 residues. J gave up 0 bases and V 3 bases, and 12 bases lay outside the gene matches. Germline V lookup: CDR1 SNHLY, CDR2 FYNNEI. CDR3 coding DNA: TGTGCCAGCAGTGAGTTCCGGACAGGGGTGGAGAGCTCCTATAATTCACCCCTCCACTTT. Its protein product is CASSEFRTGVESSYNSPLHF.

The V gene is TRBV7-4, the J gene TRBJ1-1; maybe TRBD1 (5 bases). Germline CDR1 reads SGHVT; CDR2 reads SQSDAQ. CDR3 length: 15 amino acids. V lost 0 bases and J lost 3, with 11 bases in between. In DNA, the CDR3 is TGTGCCAGCAGCTTAGCTCCGGGGCGGGACACTGAAGCTTTCTTT. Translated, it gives CASSLAPGRDTEAFF.

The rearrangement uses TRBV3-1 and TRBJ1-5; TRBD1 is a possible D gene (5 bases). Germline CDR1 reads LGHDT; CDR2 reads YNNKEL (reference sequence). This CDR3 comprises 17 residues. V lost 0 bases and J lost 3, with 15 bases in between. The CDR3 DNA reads TGTGCCAGCAGCCAAGATTCGCCGGACACGCACAATCAGCCCCAGCATTTT. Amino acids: CASSQDSPDTHNQPQHF. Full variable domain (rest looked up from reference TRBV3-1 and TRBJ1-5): DTAVSQTPKYLVTQMGNDKSIKCEQNLGHDTMYWYKQDSKKFLKIMFSYNNKELIINETVPNRFSPKSPDKAHLNLHINSLELGDSAVYFCASSQDSPDTHNQPQHFGDGTRLSIL.

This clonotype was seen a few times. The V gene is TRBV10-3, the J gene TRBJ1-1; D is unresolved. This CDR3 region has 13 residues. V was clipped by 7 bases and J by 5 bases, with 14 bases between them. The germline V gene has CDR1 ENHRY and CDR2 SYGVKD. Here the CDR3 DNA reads TGTGCCATCAATGTGCGCCGAGGGACTGAAGCTTTCTTT. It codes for CAINVRRGTEAFF.

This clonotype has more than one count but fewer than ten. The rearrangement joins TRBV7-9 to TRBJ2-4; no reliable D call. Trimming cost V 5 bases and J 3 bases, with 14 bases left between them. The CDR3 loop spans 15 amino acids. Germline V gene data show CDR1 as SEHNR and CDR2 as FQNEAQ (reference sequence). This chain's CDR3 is CASSPRFSVKNIQYF. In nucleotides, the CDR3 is TGTGCCAGCAGCCCGCGGTTTAGTGTCAAAAACATTCAGTACTTC.